This entry describes one T cell receptor (beta chain). Its specificity is not known. Unique molecular identifiers tagged the TCR beta cDNA libraries. Input amounts of 1 to 10 million T cells were used. These gave roughly 0.5 million cDNA molecules, so each molecule approximated one T cell. TCRdb reprocessed the PCR reads via MiXCR and lists one record per CDR3 protein. The data contain hundreds of thousands of distinct CDR3 sequences, approximately 60% of them singletons. The source of the sample is a study of post-analysis software for immune sequencing data. Study summary: Included courses were relapsing-remitting and secondary progressive multiple sclerosis; progressive-relapsing multiple sclerosis was also included. Findings of the study overall: When patients were compared with controls, a handful of TRBV segments were more frequent, TRBV5-6, TRBV5-1 and TRBV20-1 among them. Relative to controls, patients with multiple sclerosis showed significantly lower normalized Chao1 diversity.

Trimming left V 5 bases short and J 3 bases short, with 27 bases between. Germline values: CDR1 SGHRS, CDR2 YFSETQ. The CDR3 has 19 amino acids. This TCR came from a girl aged 2-15 years with multiple sclerosis. V usage is TRBV5-1 and J usage is TRBJ2-1; D might be TRBD2 (6 bases). The specimen sequenced was blood. The CDR3 DNA reads as TGCGCCAGCAGGGGCGGGGCTGGAACTAGAGAGGAAAACTACAATGAGCAGTTCTTC. It encodes CASRGGAGTREENYNEQFF.